This paragraph covers one T cell receptor (beta chain) sequence. Its specificity is unknown. This sample is drawn from a study of beta chain features in type 1 diabetes. Study in general: Age, gender, cell numbers and subset yield matched between patients and controls.

The authors reverse transcribed all of the isolated RNA, so sequencing captured expressed TCRB transcripts. Samples of naive, central memory and regulatory T cells yielded a mean of about 3.5 million reads. The data were produced by immunoSEQ multiplex PCR, yet TCRdb's version contains in-frame clones alone and is incomplete. The sample has 350,000 to 450,000 clones, roughly 12% seen once. Researchers reported sorting CD4+ naive, central memory, regulatory and stem cell-like memory cells via CD45RO/CCR7/CD25/CD127/CD95/CD27. Study findings and constraints: There was a moderate but significant shortening of TCRB CDR3s in all four CD4+ subsets of Type 1 diabetes patients. Here, the possible influence of HLA type (on TCRB rearrangement) remained unresolved.

The V and J ends lost 4 bases and 4 bases, in that order; junction bases with no gene match: 4. CDR3 length: 15 amino acids. Germline loops: CDR1 SEHNR, CDR2 FQNEAQ (reference sequence). The sequenced sample consisted of naive CD4+ T cells from blood. This rearrangement joins TRBV7-9 to TRBJ1-1, with TRBD1 identical over 12 bases. This receptor was obtained from a woman aged 18-29 years with type 1 diabetes. The CDR3 sequence is CASSWGTGGGTEAFF. CDR3 in DNA: TGTGCCAGCAGCTGGGGGACAGGGGGCGGCACTGAAGCTTTCTTT.